The 7 T cell receptor beta chains below all came from one sample that was sequenced in a study of T cells in Graves' hyperthyroidism and ophthalmopathy. TCR beta CDR3 sequences were amplified from RNA transcripts. HTBI primers were the set used in a first-round RT-PCR of the TCR CDR3. One entry per CDR3 protein, called by TCRdb with MiXCR from the multiplex PCR reads. Here the sample spans around 690,000 distinct CDR3 sequences, less than 25% being singletons. Material for sequencing was blood. The receptor source for this set is a man younger than 40 with Graves' ophthalmopathy.

At least ten counts were recorded for this clonotype. The chain carries TRBV30 and TRBJ2-5, with 9 bases lining up with TRBD1. The CDR3 is made up of 13 amino acids. The V gene end was trimmed by 5 bases and the J gene end by 5 bases; junction bases not matched to a gene: 6. The germline V gene has CDR1 GTSNPN and CDR2 SVGIG (reference sequence). In DNA, the CDR3 is TGTGCCTGGTGGACAGGGGCTGGGGAGACCCAGTACTTC. Translated: CAWWTGAGETQYF. Together with reference TRBV30 and TRBJ2-5, the CDR3 gives the full variable domain: SQTIHQWPATLVQPVGSPLSLECTVEGTSNPNLYWYRQAAGRGLQLLFYSVGIGQISSEVPQNLSASRPQDRQFILSSKKLLLSDSGFYLCAWWTGAGETQYFGPGTRLLVL.

V is TRBV5-1 and J is TRBJ1-2; 8 bases are shared with TRBD1. This CDR3 is built from 12 residues. V lost 4 bases to trimming and J lost 7 bases; unmatched junction nucleotides: 3. In germline, CDR1 is SGHRS, CDR2 YFSETQ. The CDR3 DNA sequence: TGCGCCAGCAGCCGGGACAGGTCTGGCTACACCTTC. Protein sequence: CASSRDRSGYTF. The variable domain in full, completed from reference TRBV5-1 and TRBJ1-2, reads KAGVTQTPRYLIKTRGQQVTLSCSPISGHRSVSWYQQTPGQGLQFLFEYFSETQRNKGNFPGRFSGRQFSNSRSEMNVSTLELGDSALYLCASSRDRSGYTFGSGTRLTVV.

This rearrangement joins TRBV30 to TRBJ2-2; D is unclear. The CDR3 length is 14 residues. Germline assignment: CDR1 GTSNPN and CDR2 SVGIG (reference sequence). Trimming pared 0 bases from V and 4 bases from J, leaving 9 bases between. As DNA, the CDR3 is TGTGCCTGGAGTGTACTTCTAGGCACCGGGGAGCTGTTTTTT. Translating it yields CAWSVLLGTGELFF.

This clonotype was picked up a small number of times. The rearrangement uses TRBV7-8 and TRBJ1-5; D possibly corresponds to TRBD1 (6 bases). Trimming took off 0 bases at V and 6 bases at J, with 12 bases between the two ends. Germline V CDR1 and CDR2: SGHVS, FQNEAQ. CDR3 size: 15 residues. CDR3: CASSLAGGAGQPQHF. DNA of the CDR3: TGTGCCAGCAGCTTAGCCGGGGGCGCGGGTCAGCCCCAGCATTTT.

The CDR3 coding sequence is TGTGCCAGCAGCGCCTTTTGGATGAACACTGAAGCTTTCTTT. This encodes CASSAFWMNTEAFF. This sequence joins TRBV5-5 and TRBJ1-1; the D is unclear. The CDR3 sequence is 14 residues long. Trimming took off 4 bases at V and 0 bases at J, with 10 bases between the two ends. The germline gives CDR1 SGHKS, CDR2 YYEKEE (reference sequence). The entire variable domain, with the rest obtained from reference TRBV5-5 and TRBJ1-1, is as follows: DAGVTQSPTHLIKTRGQQVTLRCSPISGHKSVSWYQQVLGQGPQFIFQYYEKEERGRGNFPDRFSARQFPNYSSELNVNALLLGDSALYLCASSAFWMNTEAFFGQGTRLTVV.

This clonotype appeared a few times. The chain combines TRBV24-1 with TRBJ1-5, with 7 bases fitting TRBD1. Per the germline V gene, CDR1 is KGHDR and CDR2 is SFDVKD. V shed 2 bases, J shed 2 bases, and the junction held 2 bases outside the gene matches. CDR3 length: 15 amino acids. CDR3 bases: TGTGCCACCAGTGATTCAGGGGGTGGCAATCAGCCCCAGCATTTT. Translation gives CATSDSGGGNQPQHF.

The chain is built from TRBV18 and TRBJ2-1; D is uncertain. The germline V and J ends were trimmed by 0 bases and 4 bases, with 7 bases remaining between them. The CDR3 covers 14 residues. Germline CDR1 KGHSH, CDR2 LQKENI. The CDR3 is CASSPPSDYNEQFF. DNA of the CDR3: TGTGCCAGCTCACCACCGTCAGATTACAATGAGCAGTTCTTC.